A selection of T cell receptor beta chains follows, all from one sample in a study of blood T cell repertoires in COVID-19. Assay: immunoSEQ multiplex PCR; the TCRdb copy retains only in-frame clones and omits some. The data hold some 320,000 clones, with more than 70% observed a single time. Specimen: PBMCs or T cells enriched from blood (not recorded which). The origin of the receptors is a woman in her 30s who had recovered from COVID-19. CDR3s include the opening cysteine and the closing phenylalanine or tryptophan. The D gene is left open where the match is weak. The size of a clone is reported for some rows only, either as once, few or many, or as a class for expanded clones.

clone_size j_call v_call d_call cdr3_aa cdr3_nt
- TRBJ1-4 TRBV19 TRBD1 CASRVGRGQDEKLFF TGTGCCAGTAGGGTCGGGCGGGGACAGGACGAAAAACTGTTTTTT
- TRBJ1-3 TRBV11-2 - CASSFRVSGNTIYF TGTGCCAGCAGCTTCAGGGTGTCCGGAAACACCATATATTTT
- TRBJ1-1 TRBV7-9 TRBD1 CASSRDRGGHTEAFF TGTGCCAGCAGCCGCGACAGGGGGGGTCACACTGAAGCTTTCTTT
- TRBJ1-1 TRBV5-1 - CASSVTADEAFF TGCGCCAGCAGCGTTACAGCAGATGAAGCTTTCTTT
- TRBJ2-7 TRBV18 TRBD1 CASSGGTGLLYEQYF TGTGCCAGCTCGGGCGGGACAGGGTTACTCTACGAGCAGTACTTC
- TRBJ2-7 TRBV30 - CAWRAGRLSEQYF TGTGCCTGGAGGGCGGGGCGCCTTAGTGAGCAGTACTTC
- TRBJ1-2 TRBV6-5 - CASTRGPNYGYTF TGTGCCAGCACTCGGGGTCCTAACTATGGCTACACCTTC
- TRBJ1-2 TRBV9 TRBD1 CASSISPQGYGYTF TGTGCCAGCAGCATCTCACCACAGGGGTATGGCTACACCTTC
- TRBJ2-3 TRBV24-1 TRBD1 CATSDSTGADTQYF TGTGCCACCAGTGATTCGACAGGGGCCGATACGCAGTATTTT
- TRBJ2-7 TRBV5-4 TRBD2 CASSLGTSGGAVYEQYF TGTGCCAGCAGCTTGGGGACTAGCGGGGGGGCAGTCTACGAGCAGTACTTC
- TRBJ2-2 TRBV2 - CASSGLITGELFF TGTGCCAGCAGTGGGCTGATCACCGGGGAGCTGTTTTTT
- TRBJ2-5 TRBV5-6 - CASSLGHQGTQYF TGTGCCAGCAGCTTGGGCCACCAGGGGACCCAGTACTTC
- TRBJ1-5 TRBV30 - CAWRADGGPQHF TGTGCCTGGAGAGCCGACGGGGGGCCCCAGCATTTT
- TRBJ1-5 TRBV5-1 - CASSPGGDQPQHF TGCGCCAGCAGCCCGGGAGGTGATCAGCCCCAGCATTTT
few TRBJ2-5 TRBV9 - CASSVRPRETQYF TGTGCCAGCAGCGTTCGACCGAGGGAGACCCAGTACTTC
- TRBJ1-2 TRBV7-2 - CASSLSGVGYTF TGTGCCAGCAGCTTATCGGGGGTAGGCTACACCTTC
- TRBJ1-1 TRBV12-3/TRBV12-4 - CASSLTGNTEAFF TGTGCCAGCAGTTTGACAGGGAACACTGAAGCTTTCTTT
- TRBJ2-1 TRBV10-2 TRBD2 CASTPAGEYNEQFF TGCGCCAGCACCCCAGCGGGGGAGTACAATGAGCAGTTCTTC
- TRBJ1-2 TRBV12-3/TRBV12-4 - CASSSYRYYGYTF TGTGCCAGCAGTTCTTACAGGTACTATGGCTACACCTTC
- TRBJ2-1 TRBV19 TRBD1 CASSLLRQGFFYNEQFF TGTGCCAGTAGTTTATTGAGACAGGGGTTCTTCTACAATGAGCAGTTCTTC
- TRBJ1-2 TRBV7-9 TRBD1 CASSYGTGRRGGF TGTGCCAGCAGCTACGGGACAGGGAGGCGAGGAGGCTTC
many TRBJ1-4 TRBV28 - CASTTRRRGRKLFF TGTGCCAGCACTACCCGAAGGCGGGGACGCAAACTGTTTTTT
- TRBJ2-1 TRBV7-8 - CASSMTESTLKQFF TGTGCCAGCAGCATGACAGAGAGTACTTTGAAGCAGTTCTTC
- TRBJ1-6 TRBV5-4 - CASSLVMENSPLHF TGTGCCAGCAGCTTGGTAATGGAGAATTCACCCCTCCACTTT
- TRBJ1-1 TRBV6-5 - CASQAGLSTEAFF TGTGCCAGCCAAGCAGGACTCTCTACTGAAGCTTTCTTT
few TRBJ1-1 TRBV7-7 - CASSLENLRADTEAFF TGTGCTAGCAGCTTAGAGAATCTGAGGGCGGACACTGAAGCTTTCTTT
- TRBJ1-2 TRBV5-6 - CASSSSRYGYTF TGTGCCAGCAGCTCATCGAGGTATGGCTACACCTTC
- TRBJ1-6 TRBV7-2 - CASSLDPGASPLHF TGTGCCAGCAGCTTAGATCCAGGGGCCTCACCCCTCCACTTT
- TRBJ2-1 TRBV28 TRBD1 CASSPGTGAYNEQFF TGTGCCAGCAGCCCCGGGACAGGCGCTTACAATGAGCAGTTCTTC